Listed below are T cell receptor beta chains from one sample, sequenced in a study of cytomegalovirus exposure and HLA in healthy donors. TCRdb's table, derived via immunoSEQ multiplex PCR, lists solely in-frame clones and lacks some. The profile shows about 70,000 clones, nearly 95% of them singletons. Material for sequencing was PBMCs. The origin of the receptors is a man aged 18-30 years in good health and CMV-seropositive. CDR3s include the opening cysteine and the closing phenylalanine or tryptophan.

v_call,cdr3_aa
TRBV6-1,CASSELGQGHYGYTF
TRBV5-1,CASSLISGGLSGTDTQYF
TRBV27,CASSLSPSGPYEQYF
TRBV27,CASSFRTGARVEAFF
TRBV5-6,CASSGVAGTTNIQYF
TRBV5-4,CASSLGAQETQYF
TRBV29-1,CSVKPGLGTYEQYF
TRBV27,CASSPRPWTGTNTEAFF
TRBV11-2,CASSLGSGQGAHEQYF
TRBV27,CASTGTGGTNEQFF
TRBV29-1,CSVPRDRGTQETQYF
TRBV2,CASSSTGDGYTF
TRBV28,CASIPIRGPEETQYF
TRBV15,CATSRSQEYGEQFF
TRBV7-8,CASSSGTGRETQYF
TRBV11-2,CASSPISGSRHYEQCF
TRBV28,CATLPGVPPSEQYF
TRBV23-1,CASTSDGEQYF
TRBV19,CASLFEETQYF
TRBV27,CASSPTWTAQETQYF
TRBV30,CAWARGSGANVLTF
TRBV10-2,CASSSITGELFF
TRBV30,CAWRGVSEFQQFF
TRBV11-2,CASTPGLGRETQYF
TRBV18,CASSPRQGMETQYF
TRBV19,CASRARGRTISNQPQHF
TRBV6-1,CASSFSTGELFF